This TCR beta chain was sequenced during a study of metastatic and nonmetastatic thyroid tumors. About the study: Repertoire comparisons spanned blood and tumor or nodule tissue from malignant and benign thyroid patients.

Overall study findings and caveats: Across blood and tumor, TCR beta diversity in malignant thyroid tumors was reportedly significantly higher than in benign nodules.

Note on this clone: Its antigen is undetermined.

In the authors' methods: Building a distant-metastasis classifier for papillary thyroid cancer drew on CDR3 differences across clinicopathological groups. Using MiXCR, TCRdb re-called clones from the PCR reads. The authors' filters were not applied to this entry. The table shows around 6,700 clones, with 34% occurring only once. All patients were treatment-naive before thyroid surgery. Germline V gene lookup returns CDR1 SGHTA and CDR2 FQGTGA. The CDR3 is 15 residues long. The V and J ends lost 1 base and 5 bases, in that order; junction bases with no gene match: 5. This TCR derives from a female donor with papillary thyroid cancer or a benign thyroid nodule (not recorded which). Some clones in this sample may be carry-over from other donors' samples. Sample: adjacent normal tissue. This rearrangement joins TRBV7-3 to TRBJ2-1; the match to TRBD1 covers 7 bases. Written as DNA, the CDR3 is TGTGCCAGCAGCTTAAATAGGGGGCGCGACAATGAGCAGTTCTTC. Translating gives CASSLNRGRDNEQFF.